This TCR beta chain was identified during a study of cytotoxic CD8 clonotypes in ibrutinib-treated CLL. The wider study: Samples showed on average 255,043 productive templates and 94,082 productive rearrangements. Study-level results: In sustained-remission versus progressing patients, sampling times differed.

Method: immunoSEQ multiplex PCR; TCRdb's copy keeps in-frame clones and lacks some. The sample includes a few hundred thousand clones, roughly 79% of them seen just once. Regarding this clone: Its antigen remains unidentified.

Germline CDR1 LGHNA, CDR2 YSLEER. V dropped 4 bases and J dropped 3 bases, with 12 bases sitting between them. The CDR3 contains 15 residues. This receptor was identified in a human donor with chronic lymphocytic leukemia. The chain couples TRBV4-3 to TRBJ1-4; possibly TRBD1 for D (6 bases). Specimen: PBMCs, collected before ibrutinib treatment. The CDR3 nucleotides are TGCGCCAGCAGCCTGGATCGGACAGCTAATGAAAAACTGTTTTTT. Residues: CASSLDRTANEKLFF.